Below, 21 T cell receptor beta chains from the same sample are listed, as sequenced in a study of shared clonotypes between healthy human individuals. Naive CD8 populations comprised CD45RO-negative cells positively selected for CCR7, excluding terminally differentiated effector memory CD45RA+ cells. Sequencing was performed with immunoSEQ multiplex PCR; in TCRdb, only in-frame clones are kept and a portion is missing. The repertoire holds about 2 million clones, with over 85% as singletons. The sample comprised naive CD8+ T cells sorted from blood. These receptor sequences come from a man aged 18 to 35 in good health.

This clone came up once. The V call is TRBV2, the J call TRBJ2-2, with no clear D. Between the trimmed V and J ends, which lost 3 bases and 4 bases, there was a span of 12 bases. Looked up from germline, CDR1 is SNHLY and CDR2 is FYNNEI. CDR3 length: 15 amino acids. The CDR3 coding sequence is TGTGCCAGCAGTGACCTCGACTCTTCCACCGGGGAGCTGTTTTTT. It codes for CASSDLDSSTGELFF.

The V and J genes are TRBV6-6 and TRBJ1-6; 7 bases map to TRBD1. The CDR3 has 15 amino acids. The ends lost 8 bases at V and 4 bases at J; junction bases unmatched: 8. Germline lookup yields CDR1 MNHNY and CDR2 SVGAGI (reference sequence). The chain's CDR3 is CASGQEDIYNSPLHF. As DNA, the CDR3 is TGTGCCAGCGGACAGGAGGATATTTATAATTCACCCCTCCACTTT.

V and J are TRBV9 and TRBJ2-1; D remains unclear. The V gene's germline CDR1 is SGDLS and CDR2 YYNGEE. This CDR3 is 14 amino acids long. V shed 0 bases and J shed 8 bases, with 12 bases lying between them. Here the CDR3 reads CASSVVGARDEQFF. The CDR3 bases are TGTGCCAGCAGCGTAGTGGGCGCTCGGGATGAGCAGTTCTTC.

This sequence joins TRBV9 and TRBJ2-1; 7 bases agree with TRBD1. The CDR3 loop spans 14 amino acids. CDR1 is SGDLS, CDR2 YYNGEE, per germline. V was pared by 3 bases and J by 1 base, with 1 base of the junction left unmatched. CDR3 nucleotides: TGTGCCAGCAGCGAGGGACAGTCCTACAATGAGCAGTTCTTC. Translated: CASSEGQSYNEQFF. Combining the CDR3 with reference TRBV9 and TRBJ2-1 gives the whole variable domain DSGVTQTPKHLITATGQRVTLRCSPRSGDLSVYWYQQSLDQGLQFLIQYYNGEERAKGNILERFSAQQFPDLHSELNLSSLELGDSALYFCASSEGQSYNEQFFGPGTRLTVL.

The chain links TRBV19 to TRBJ1-2; D may be TRBD1 (5 bases). Trimming took off 5 bases at V and 3 bases at J, with 7 bases between the two ends. The CDR3 contains 12 residues. Looked up from germline, CDR1 is LNHDA and CDR2 is SQIVND (reference sequence). The chain's CDR3 is CASSPTDYGYTF. CDR3 nucleotides: TGTGCCAGTAGTCCGACAGACTATGGCTACACCTTC.

The chain joins TRBV25-1 to TRBJ2-1; D remains unclear. Germline V gives CDR1 MGHDK, CDR2 SYGVNS. This CDR3 region has 13 residues. Trimming left V 3 bases short and J 4 bases short, with 7 bases between. The CDR3 loop reads CASSDGKYNEQFF. CDR3 sequence (DNA): TGTGCCAGCAGTGATGGAAAGTACAATGAGCAGTTCTTC. The full variable domain, in which reference TRBV25-1 and TRBJ2-1 provide the parts outside the CDR3, is EADIYQTPRYLVIGTGKKITLECSQTMGHDKMYWYQQDPGMELHLIHYSYGVNSTEKGDLSSESTVSRIRTEHFPLTLESARPSHTSQYLCASSDGKYNEQFFGPGTRLTVL.

The gene calls are TRBV11-2 and TRBJ2-5; 10 bases are shared with TRBD2. The CDR3 covers 16 residues. CDR1 SGHAT and CDR2 FQNNGV come from the germline V gene. The trim removed 1 base at V and 1 base at J, leaving 3 bases unmatched. CDR3 residues: CASSLGTSGVQETQYF. The DNA of the CDR3 is TGTGCCAGCAGCTTAGGAACTAGCGGGGTCCAAGAGACCCAGTACTTC.

CDR3 coding DNA: TGTGCCAGCAGCGCAACAGGGCGAGCCTACGAGCAGTACTTC. Amino acid sequence: CASSATGRAYEQYF. The chain joins TRBV9 to TRBJ2-7; a weak D match, TRBD1 (6 bases). Germline V gene lookup returns CDR1 SGDLS and CDR2 YYNGEE. Between the trimmed V and J ends, which lost 3 bases and 2 bases, there was a span of 12 bases. This CDR3 is built from 14 residues.

This clone was detected once. CDR3 amino acids: CASSLEVGGDYEQYF. The CDR3 region has the DNA TGTGCCAGCAGCTTAGAGGTCGGCGGGGACTACGAGCAGTACTTC. The chain has TRBV11-2 and TRBJ2-7; possibly TRBD2 for D (6 bases). Germline-derived CDR1 and CDR2 are SGHAT and FQNNGV. The CDR3 runs 15 residues. Trimming took off 0 bases at V and 3 bases at J, with 12 bases between the two ends.

This chain connects TRBV25-1 to TRBJ1-2; 8 positions agree with TRBD1. Germline loops: CDR1 MGHDK, CDR2 SYGVNS. The junction had 5 bases not matched to a gene; V was cut back by 6 bases and J by 2 bases. The CDR3 contains 14 residues. CDR3 in amino acids: CASRMTGDNYGYTF. CDR3 in DNA: TGTGCCAGCAGGATGACAGGGGACAACTATGGCTACACCTTC.

As for this clone: Different DNA sequences within this sample yield the same CDR3. The chain recombines TRBV9 with TRBJ2-1; perhaps D is TRBD1 or TRBD2 (6 bases each). Germline lookup yields CDR1 SGDLS and CDR2 YYNGEE. Trimming shortened V by 0 bases and J by 7 bases, and 14 bases separated the two germline ends. The CDR3 loop spans 15 amino acids. This CDR3 reads CASSVGGGGLNEQFF. In nucleotides, the CDR3 is TGTGCCAGCAGCGTAGGAGGGGGAGGATTGAATGAGCAGTTCTTC.

The chain recombines TRBV5-6 with TRBJ2-7; 11 bases agree with TRBD2. The CDR3 is made up of 16 amino acids. V lost 4 bases to trimming and J lost 3 bases; unmatched junction nucleotides: 9. CDR1 is SGHDT and CDR2 is YYEEEE in the germline V gene. The DNA of the CDR3 is TGTGCCAGCAGCCCGGCGACTAGCGGGGTCTTCTACGAGCAGTACTTC. It translates to CASSPATSGVFYEQYF. The complete variable domain, with remaining parts taken from reference TRBV5-6 and TRBJ2-7, reads DAGVTQSPTHLIKTRGQQVTLRCSPKSGHDTVSWYQQALGQGPQFIFQYYEEEERQRGNFPDRFSGHQFPNYSSELNVNALLLGDSALYLCASSPATSGVFYEQYFGPGTRLTVT.

The V gene is TRBV4-1, the J gene TRBJ2-7; D is possibly TRBD1 (5 bases). Germline V lookup: CDR1 MGHRA, CDR2 YSYEKL. Trimming stripped 4 bases from V and 3 bases from J, with 16 bases between. There are 15 residues in the CDR3. The CDR3 region has the DNA TGCGCCAGCAGCCTAGCTGTTGGGGCCCTCTACGAGCAGTACTTC. This encodes CASSLAVGALYEQYF.

V is TRBV20-1 and J is TRBJ2-1, with D tentatively TRBD1 or TRBD2 (5 bases each). The CDR3 contains 11 residues. The germline V and J ends were trimmed by 5 bases and 15 bases, with 17 bases remaining between them. Germline assignment: CDR1 DFQATT and CDR2 SNEGSKA (reference sequence). The CDR3 sequence: CSARRGPEGFF. For the CDR3, the DNA is TGCAGTGCTCGAAGGGGACCTGAGGGGTTCTTC.

This clone appeared once. The V gene is TRBV6-5, the J gene TRBJ2-1, with 12 bases aligning to TRBD2. Trimming removed 5 bases from V and 7 bases from J; junction bases left unmatched: 6. CDR3 length equals 15 residues. The germline V gene encodes CDR1 MNHEY and CDR2 SVGAGI. The CDR3 DNA reads TGTGCCAGCAGTCGGACTAGCGGGAATTCTAATGAGCAGTTCTTC. Its protein is CASSRTSGNSNEQFF.

This chain joins TRBV15 and TRBJ1-2; unclear D gene. Between the trimmed V and J ends, which lost 5 bases and 4 bases, there was a span of 14 bases. There are 14 residues in the CDR3. CDR1 is LNHNV, CDR2 YYDKDF, per germline (reference sequence). DNA of the CDR3: TGTGCCACCAGCGAGTGGGCGGCAACCTATGGCTACACCTTC. Its translation is CATSEWAATYGYTF. Based on the CDR3 plus reference TRBV15 and TRBJ1-2, the full variable domain is DAMVIQNPRYQVTQFGKPVTLSCSQTLNHNVMYWYQQKSSQAPKLLFHYYDKDFNNEADTPDNFQSRRPNTSFCFLDIRSPGLGDTAMYLCATSEWAATYGYTFGSGTRLTVV.

This chain connects TRBV2 to TRBJ2-4; D possibly matches TRBD1 or TRBD2 (5 bases each). Trimming removed 4 bases at V and 8 bases at J, with 15 bases between. CDR1 is SNHLY, CDR2 FYNNEI, per germline. This CDR3 spans 14 amino acids. CDR3 bases: TGTGCCAGCAGTGTAAGGCCCCGAGGGGACATTCAGTACTTC. This codes for CASSVRPRGDIQYF.

The chain uses TRBV4-1 and TRBJ2-1; D possibly matches TRBD1 or TRBD2 (5 bases each). CDR1 is MGHRA and CDR2 is YSYEKL in the germline V gene. Trimming took off 0 bases at V and 0 bases at J, with 12 bases between the two ends. CDR3 size: 17 residues. Here the CDR3 reads CASSQEGWGSSYNEQFF. DNA of the CDR3: TGCGCCAGCAGCCAAGAAGGATGGGGGAGCTCCTACAATGAGCAGTTCTTC.

The CDR3 loop reads CASSTLGGNEKLFF. DNA for the CDR3: TGTGCCAGCAGCACCTTAGGGGGCAACGAAAAACTGTTTTTT. The chain combines TRBV7-9 with TRBJ1-4; 7 nucleotides align to TRBD1. The CDR3 has 14 residues. The germline V gene has CDR1 SEHNR and CDR2 FQNEAQ (reference sequence). The V segment lost 5 bases and the J segment 8 bases; nucleotides outside the gene matches: 8.

The chain uses TRBV15 and TRBJ2-7; no firm D call. Germline assignment: CDR1 LNHNV and CDR2 YYDKDF (reference sequence). V was trimmed by 5 bases and J by 2 bases, leaving 10 bases between them. This CDR3 has 13 amino acids. The CDR3, as DNA: TGTGCCACCAGCCCCAGCGAAGCCTACGAGCAGTACTTC. Encoded protein: CATSPSEAYEQYF.

This clone was found once. The chain joins TRBV11-2 to TRBJ1-4; tentatively, D is TRBD1 (6 bases). Trimming cost V 0 bases and J 6 bases, with 8 bases left between them. CDR3 length: 14 amino acids. Germline CDR1 is SGHAT and CDR2 is FQNNGV. In DNA, the CDR3 is TGTGCCAGCAGCTTAGACAGGGGTCATGAAAAACTGTTTTTT. Translating gives CASSLDRGHEKLFF.